The 27 T cell receptor beta chains reported below all come from one sample, sequenced in a study of blood T cell repertoires in COVID-19. Libraries were prepared by immunoSEQ multiplex PCR; TCRdb keeps only in-frame clonotypes and omits some of them. The sample shows approximately 200,000 clones, more than 60% of them seen only once. The material sequenced was peripheral blood. These TCRs come from a woman aged 45 to 65 with acute or convalescent COVID-19.

This clone was observed a handful of times. The chain has TRBV10-3 and TRBJ1-6; D is possibly TRBD1 (6 bases). The CDR3 extends over 15 amino acids. Looked up from germline, CDR1 is ENHRY and CDR2 is SYGVKD. Trimming cost V 6 bases and J 0 bases, with 9 bases left between them. CDR3 sequence reads: CAISDRSSYNSPLHF. The CDR3 DNA follows: TGTGCCATCAGCGACAGGAGCTCCTATAATTCACCCCTCCACTTT.

The chain carries TRBV6-4 and TRBJ1-1, with a tentative D call TRBD1 (6 bases). Germline CDR1 MRHNA, CDR2 SNTAGT. This CDR3 contains 14 residues. The germline V and J ends were trimmed by 8 bases and 0 bases, with 13 bases remaining between them. This chain's CDR3 is CASGGGGVNTEAFF. In DNA form, the CDR3 reads TGTGCCAGCGGGGGCGGGGGAGTGAACACTGAAGCTTTCTTT.

The genes are TRBV5-1 and TRBJ1-1, with 11 bases matching TRBD1. Trimming cost V 0 bases and J 0 bases; bases outside gene matches: 7. This CDR3 has 18 amino acids. The V gene's germline CDR1 is SGHRS and CDR2 YFSETQ. The CDR3 DNA sequence: TGCGCCAGCAGCTTGGGCGGGACAGGGGGATTCATGAACACTGAAGCTTTCTTT. Translated, it gives CASSLGGTGGFMNTEAFF.

This chain uses TRBV28 with TRBJ2-7; maybe TRBD1 (5 bases). Germline values: CDR1 MDHEN, CDR2 SYDVKM. The CDR3 covers 10 residues. Between the trimmed V and J ends, which lost 11 bases and 4 bases, there was a span of 9 bases. The CDR3 is CAAAGYEQYF. CDR3 nucleotide sequence: TGTGCCGCGGCAGGGTACGAGCAGTACTTC.

J is TRBJ2-3 and V is TRBV30; 11 bases align to TRBD2. CDR1 GTSNPN and CDR2 SVGIG come from the germline V gene (reference sequence). CDR3 length: 17 residues. Trimming at V came to 3 bases and at J to 5 bases, leaving 13 bases not matched to a gene. The CDR3 DNA sequence: TGTGCCTGGAGCAACCTAGGTAGCGGGAGGGCCATAGATACGCAGTATTTT. It specifies CAWSNLGSGRAIDTQYF. The entire variable domain, with the rest obtained from reference TRBV30 and TRBJ2-3, is as follows: SQTIHQWPATLVQPVGSPLSLECTVEGTSNPNLYWYRQAAGRGLQLLFYSVGIGQISSEVPQNLSASRPQDRQFILSSKKLLLSDSGFYLCAWSNLGSGRAIDTQYFGPGTRLTVL.

This sequence joins TRBV15 and TRBJ2-3; D may be TRBD2 (5 bases). The V gene lost 5 bases and the J gene lost 1 base, with 13 bases spanning the gap. CDR1 and CDR2 from the germline V gene are LNHNV and YYDKDF (reference sequence). There are 15 residues in the CDR3. The CDR3 bases are TGTGCCACCAGCCGTCGGAGCGGACGCACAGATACGCAGTATTTT. This gives the protein CATSRRSGRTDTQYF.

The DNA for the CDR3 is TGTGCCAGCAGTTACTCGATACCTCGGCGGGGCTACGAGCAGTACTTC. The encoded protein is CASSYSIPRRGYEQYF. The chain employs TRBV6-5 and TRBJ2-7; perhaps TRBD2 as D (6 bases). The germline V gene has CDR1 MNHEY and CDR2 SVGAGI. Trimming removed 0 bases from V and 3 bases from J, with 15 bases in between. This CDR3 is built from 16 residues.

The chain joins TRBV2 to TRBJ2-3; 8 bases align to TRBD1. The CDR3 is 14 residues long. The germline V gene has CDR1 SNHLY and CDR2 FYNNEI. With 6 bases clipped from V and 5 bases from J, the junction kept 7 bases outside the gene matches. The CDR3 nucleotides read TGTGCCAGCAGCGGACAGGGTTTTGTAGATACGCAGTATTTT. Protein: CASSGQGFVDTQYF.

The rearrangement links TRBV29-1 to TRBJ2-2, with TRBD1 matching 7 bases. Germline V lookup: CDR1 SQVTM, CDR2 ANQGSEA. Unmatched junction bases numbered 5, after V lost 6 bases and J lost 4 bases. The CDR3 sequence is 13 residues long. The CDR3 coding sequence is TGCAGCGTCGACAGGGATAGCACCGGGGAGCTGTTTTTT. This sequence encodes CSVDRDSTGELFF.

J is TRBJ2-7 and V is TRBV2; TRBD1 might be the D (6 bases). The CDR3 length is 13 residues. Germline V gene sequence: CDR1 SNHLY, CDR2 FYNNEI. Between the trimmed V and J ends, which lost 4 bases and 4 bases, there was a span of 11 bases. This chain's CDR3 is CASSADRMYEQYF. CDR3 DNA: TGTGCCAGCAGTGCAGACAGGATGTACGAGCAGTACTTC. The full variable domain, with the rest looked up from reference TRBV2 and TRBJ2-7, is EPEVTQTPSHQVTQMGQEVILRCVPISNHLYFYWYRQILGQKVEFLVSFYNNEISEKSEIFDDQFSVERPDGSNFTLKIRSTKLEDSAMYFCASSADRMYEQYFGPGTRLTVT.

This clone has only one observation. J is TRBJ1-1 and V is TRBV9, with 8 bases fitting TRBD1. Germline CDR1 SGDLS, CDR2 YYNGEE. After removal of 4 bases from V and 7 bases from J, the junction contained 12 bases not matched to a gene. The CDR3 runs 15 residues. The CDR3 is CASSRRGDRNDEAFF. In DNA form, the CDR3 reads TGTGCCAGCAGCAGACGAGGGGACAGGAACGATGAAGCTTTCTTT.

The chain joins TRBV7-9 to TRBJ2-3; no clear D. The V gene's germline CDR1 is SEHNR and CDR2 FQNEAQ (reference sequence). The CDR3 runs 14 residues. V lost 2 bases and J 2 bases, leaving 8 bases between the germline ends. The CDR3: CASSLRGDTDTQYF. CDR3 bases: TGTGCCAGCAGCTTACGCGGAGACACAGATACGCAGTATTTT.

The J gene is TRBJ2-7, the V gene TRBV5-1; 8 nucleotides agree with TRBD1. The V segment lost 2 bases and the J segment 0 bases; nucleotides outside the gene matches: 4. Germline V gene lookup returns CDR1 SGHRS and CDR2 YFSETQ. The CDR3 covers 15 residues. CDR3 DNA: TGCGCCAGCAGCTTACAGGGGGTCTCCTCCTACGAGCAGTACTTC. Protein: CASSLQGVSSYEQYF.

A few counts support this clone. The J gene is TRBJ1-4, the V gene TRBV5-1; 8 nucleotides match TRBD1. CDR1 is SGHRS and CDR2 is YFSETQ in the germline V gene. J gave up 7 bases and V 0 bases, and 11 bases lay outside the gene matches. The CDR3 extends over 17 amino acids. For the CDR3, the DNA is TGCGCCAGCAGCTTGGGCAATGGGTCAGGGGGCATTGAAAAACTGTTTTTT. Its translation is CASSLGNGSGGIEKLFF. Filled out from reference TRBV5-1 and TRBJ1-4, the complete variable domain reads KAGVTQTPRYLIKTRGQQVTLSCSPISGHRSVSWYQQTPGQGLQFLFEYFSETQRNKGNFPGRFSGRQFSNSRSEMNVSTLELGDSALYLCASSLGNGSGGIEKLFFGSGTQLSVL.

V is TRBV3-1 (or the pseudogene TRBV3-2) and J is TRBJ1-5; 7 bases are a match to TRBD1. The germline CDR1 and CDR2 sequences are LGHDT and YNNKEL (reference sequence). V lost 4 bases to trimming and J lost 2 bases; unmatched junction nucleotides: 5. The CDR3 sequence is 15 residues long. CDR3 bases: TGTGCCAGCAGCCCCCGGGACAGTCGCAATCAGCCCCAGCATTTT. Protein product: CASSPRDSRNQPQHF.

This clone was seen just once. V and J are TRBV24-1 and TRBJ2-2; TRBD1 aligns across 11 bases. Trimming at V came to 1 base and at J to 4 bases, leaving 4 bases not matched to a gene. The germline gives CDR1 KGHDR, CDR2 SFDVKD. CDR3 length: 17 residues. The CDR3 protein is CATSDLGQGARTGELFF. CDR3 bases: TGTGCCACCAGTGATTTAGGACAGGGGGCTCGCACCGGGGAGCTGTTTTTT.

This chain links TRBV9 with TRBJ2-2, with 10 positions matching TRBD2. J was trimmed by 15 bases and V by 2 bases; bases with no gene match: 10. Germline V gives CDR1 SGDLS, CDR2 YYNGEE. The CDR3 extends over 14 amino acids. CDR3 in amino acids: CASSVITGTSDLFF. DNA of the CDR3: TGTGCCAGCAGCGTGATAACCGGGACTAGCGATTTGTTTTTT.

V and J are TRBV3-1 (or the pseudogene TRBV3-2) and TRBJ2-5; the D is unclear. Germline V gene sequence: CDR1 LGHDT, CDR2 YNNKEL (reference sequence). Trimming took 2 bases from V and 0 from J, leaving 13 bases between them. The CDR3 has 16 amino acids. The CDR3 spells CASSQRWAADQETQYF. CDR3 DNA sequence: TGTGCCAGCAGCCAACGGTGGGCAGCAGACCAAGAGACCCAGTACTTC.

This clone turned up a few times. V gene TRBV7-2 combines with J gene TRBJ2-1, with TRBD2 as a possible D gene (5 bases). Germline assignment: CDR1 SGHTA and CDR2 FQGNSA. Trimming shortened V by 3 bases and J by 1 base, and 10 bases separated the two germline ends. The CDR3 is 15 residues long. As DNA, the CDR3 is TGTGCCAGCAGCTTGACGGGAAAGTCCTACAATGAGCAGTTCTTC. Translation: CASSLTGKSYNEQFF. The full variable domain, completed using reference TRBV7-2 and TRBJ2-1, is GAGVSQSPSNKVTEKGKDVELRCDPISGHTALYWYRQSLGQGLEFLIYFQGNSAPDKSGLPSDRFSAERTGGSVSTLTIQRTQQEDSAVYLCASSLTGKSYNEQFFGPGTRLTVL.

V gene TRBV28 combines with J gene TRBJ2-7; D is perhaps TRBD1 (6 bases). CDR3 length: 13 amino acids. The V and J ends lost 6 bases and 2 bases respectively, with 11 bases between them. Germline CDR1 MDHEN, CDR2 SYDVKM. This CDR3 reads CASRGTGTYEQYF. The CDR3 region has the DNA TGTGCCAGCAGGGGAACAGGGACCTACGAGCAGTACTTC.

This chain connects TRBV13 to TRBJ2-2, with TRBD2 as a possible D gene (5 bases). Trimming cost V 4 bases and J 3 bases, with 15 bases left between them. CDR3 length: 16 amino acids. Germline V gene lookup returns CDR1 PRHDT and CDR2 FYEKMQ (reference sequence). The CDR3 region has the DNA TGTGCCAGCAGCTCTTCCGCCGGGGTTCACACCGGGGAGCTGTTTTTT. Residues: CASSSSAGVHTGELFF.

This chain uses TRBV18 with TRBJ1-4, with no clear D. Trimming pared 1 base from V and 4 bases from J, leaving 10 bases between. The germline CDR1 and CDR2 sequences are KGHSH and LQKENI. This CDR3 is built from 15 residues. The DNA of the CDR3 is TGTGCCAGCTCACCACAGAGGGTTGGTAATGAAAAACTGTTTTTT. Residues: CASSPQRVGNEKLFF.

A remark on this clone: The sample carries other DNA sequences with the same CDR3. The chain uses TRBV11-3 and TRBJ2-5, with D possibly being TRBD2 (5 bases). V was trimmed by 5 bases and J by 5 bases, leaving 12 bases between them. Germline CDR1 and CDR2: SGHNT and YENEEA. The CDR3 runs to 13 residues. The DNA of the CDR3 is TGTGCCAGCAGCCCCGGCGGCGGGGAGACCCAGTACTTC. Its protein product is CASSPGGGETQYF. Combining the CDR3 with reference TRBV11-3 and TRBJ2-5 gives the whole variable domain EAGVVQSPRYKIIEKKQPVAFWCNPISGHNTLYWYLQNLGQGPELLIRYENEEAVDDSQLPKDRFSAERLKGVDSTLKIQPAELGDSAVYLCASSPGGGETQYFGPGTRLLVL.

In this sample, this clone turned up once. This CDR3 reads CASSPVRGHEQYF. CDR3 nucleotide sequence: TGTGCCAGCTCACCAGTCAGGGGCCACGAGCAGTACTTC. The chain combines TRBV18 with TRBJ2-7; the D gene is possibly TRBD1 (6 bases). This CDR3 region has 13 residues. Germline V gene sequence: CDR1 KGHSH, CDR2 LQKENI. The germline V and J ends were trimmed by 2 bases and 5 bases, with 10 bases remaining between them.

V and J are TRBV11-3 and TRBJ2-1; D not resolved. This CDR3 contains 13 residues. The V end was cut by 0 bases, the J end by 4 bases, with 4 bases between. Germline CDR1 is SGHNT and CDR2 is YENEEA. The CDR3 DNA is TGTGCCAGCAGCTTAGATAGTTACAATGAGCAGTTCTTC. It codes for CASSLDSYNEQFF.

The chain has TRBV3-1 (or the pseudogene TRBV3-2) and TRBJ2-2; D gene ambiguous. The CDR3 length is 14 residues. CDR1 is LGHDT, CDR2 YNNKEL, per germline (reference sequence). V was trimmed by 4 bases and J by 0 bases, leaving 6 bases between them. CDR3 coding DNA: TGTGCCAGCAGCCGAGCCCCGAACACCGGGGAGCTGTTTTTT. It yields the protein CASSRAPNTGELFF.

The J gene is TRBJ2-5, the V gene TRBV5-1, with a weak D call TRBD1 (6 bases). Trimming stripped 1 base from V and 1 base from J, with 8 bases between. The CDR3 has 14 amino acids. CDR1 and CDR2 from the germline V gene are SGHRS and YFSETQ. As DNA, the CDR3 is TGCGCCAGCAGCTTGTGGGGGCCCCAAGAGACCCAGTACTTC. As protein: CASSLWGPQETQYF.